This entry is about one T cell receptor (beta chain). Per the original data handling: Reference gene primer amplification yielded estimated nucleated cell counts. Measured with immunoSEQ multiplex PCR; TCRdb has only the in-frame clones, and not every one. The V and J calls and clone size come from that table; D and trimming were worked out from the DNA. The data contain 200,000 to 300,000 clones, more than 80% of them singletons. The source of the sample is a study of blood T cell repertoires in COVID-19. Whole-study context: Some COVID-19 samples were acute and others convalescent; all came from the United States, Italy and Spain. PBMCs, B-cell-depleted T cells, or T cells provided the cDNA or gDNA that made up the material.

From germline, CDR1 is MNHEY and CDR2 SVGAGI. The CDR3 spans 15 residues. The trim removed 6 bases at V and 4 bases at J, leaving 11 bases unmatched. The sequenced sample was peripheral blood. This sequence was found in a woman in her 40s with acute or convalescent COVID-19. The rearrangement joins TRBV6-5 to TRBJ1-2; 7 nucleotides align to TRBD1. The CDR3 loop is CASRRQGGFFYGYTF. CDR3 nucleotide sequence: TGTGCCAGCAGGAGACAGGGTGGGTTTTTCTATGGCTACACCTTC.